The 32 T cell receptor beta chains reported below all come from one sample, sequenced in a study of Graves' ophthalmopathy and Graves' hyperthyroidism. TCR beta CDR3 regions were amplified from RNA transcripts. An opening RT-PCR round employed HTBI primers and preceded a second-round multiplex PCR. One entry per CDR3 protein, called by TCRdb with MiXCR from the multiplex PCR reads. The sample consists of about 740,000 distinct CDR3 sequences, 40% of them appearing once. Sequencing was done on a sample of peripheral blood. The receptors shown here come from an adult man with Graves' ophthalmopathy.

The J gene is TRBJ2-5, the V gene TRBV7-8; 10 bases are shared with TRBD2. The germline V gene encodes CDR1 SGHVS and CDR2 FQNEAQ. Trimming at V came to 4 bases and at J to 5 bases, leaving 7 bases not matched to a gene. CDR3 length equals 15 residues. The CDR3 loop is CASSSQLAGKETQYF. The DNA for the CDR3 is TGTGCCAGCAGCTCCCAACTAGCGGGGAAGGAGACCCAGTACTTC.

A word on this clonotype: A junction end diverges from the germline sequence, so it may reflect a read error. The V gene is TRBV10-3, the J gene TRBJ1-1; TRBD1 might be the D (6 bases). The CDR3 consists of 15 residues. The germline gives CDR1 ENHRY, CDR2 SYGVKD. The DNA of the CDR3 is TGTGCCAGCAGTTACCGAGCGGGACAGAACACTGAAGCTTTCTTT. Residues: CASSYRAGQNTEAFF.

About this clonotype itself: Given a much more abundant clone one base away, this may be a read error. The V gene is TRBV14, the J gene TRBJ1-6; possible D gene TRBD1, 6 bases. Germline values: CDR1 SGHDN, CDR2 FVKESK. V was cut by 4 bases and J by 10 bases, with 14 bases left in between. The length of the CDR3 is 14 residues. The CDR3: CASSRGGFGSPLHF. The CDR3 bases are TGTGCCAGCAGCCGAGGGGGTTTTGGGTCACCCCTCCACTTT. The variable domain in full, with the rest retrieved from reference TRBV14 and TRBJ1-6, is EAGVTQFPSHSVIEKGQTVTLRCDPISGHDNLYWYRRVMGKEIKFLLHFVKESKQDESGMPNNRFLAERTGGTYSTLKVQPAELEDSGVYFCASSRGGFGSPLHFGNGTRLTVT.

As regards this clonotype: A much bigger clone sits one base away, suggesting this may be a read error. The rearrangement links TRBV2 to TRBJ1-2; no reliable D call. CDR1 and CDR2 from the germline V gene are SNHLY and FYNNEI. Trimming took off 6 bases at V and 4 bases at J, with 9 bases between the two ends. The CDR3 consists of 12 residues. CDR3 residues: CASRGAGYGYTF. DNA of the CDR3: TGTGCCAGCAGGGGCGCAGGCTATGGCTACACCTTC.

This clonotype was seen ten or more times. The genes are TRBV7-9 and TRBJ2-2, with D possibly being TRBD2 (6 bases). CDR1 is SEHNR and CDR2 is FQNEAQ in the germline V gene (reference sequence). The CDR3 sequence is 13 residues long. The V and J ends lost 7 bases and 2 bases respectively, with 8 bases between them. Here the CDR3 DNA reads TGTGCCAGCACTAGCGACAACACCGGGGAGCTGTTTTTT. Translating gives CASTSDNTGELFF.

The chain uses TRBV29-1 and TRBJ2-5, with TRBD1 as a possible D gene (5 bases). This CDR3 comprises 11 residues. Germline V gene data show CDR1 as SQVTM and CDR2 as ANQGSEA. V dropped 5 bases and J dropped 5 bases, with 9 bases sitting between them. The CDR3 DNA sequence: TGCAGCGTTTCAGGGATGGAGACCCAGTACTTC. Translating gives CSVSGMETQYF.

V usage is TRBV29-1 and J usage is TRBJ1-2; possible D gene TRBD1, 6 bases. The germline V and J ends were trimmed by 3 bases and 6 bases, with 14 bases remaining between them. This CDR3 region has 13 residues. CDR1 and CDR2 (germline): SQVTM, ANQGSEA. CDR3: CSVDPDRSNGYTF. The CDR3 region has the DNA TGCAGCGTTGATCCTGACAGGTCGAATGGCTACACCTTC.

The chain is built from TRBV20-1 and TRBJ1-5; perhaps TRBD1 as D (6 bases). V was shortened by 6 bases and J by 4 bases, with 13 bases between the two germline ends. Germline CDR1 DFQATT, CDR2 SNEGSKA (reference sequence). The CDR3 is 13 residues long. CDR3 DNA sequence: TGCAGTGCCTCCGGACAGCCTAATCAGCCCCAGCATTTT. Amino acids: CSASGQPNQPQHF.

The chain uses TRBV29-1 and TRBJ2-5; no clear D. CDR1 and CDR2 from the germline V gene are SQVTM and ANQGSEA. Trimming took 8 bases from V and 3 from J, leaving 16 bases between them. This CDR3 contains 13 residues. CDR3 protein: CSQAWSVKETQYF. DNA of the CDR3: TGCAGCCAAGCATGGTCGGTGAAAGAGACCCAGTACTTC.

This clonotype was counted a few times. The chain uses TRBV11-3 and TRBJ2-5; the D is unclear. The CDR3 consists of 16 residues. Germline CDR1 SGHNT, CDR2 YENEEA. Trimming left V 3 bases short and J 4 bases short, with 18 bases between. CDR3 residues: CASSLAASQVSETQYF. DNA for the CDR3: TGTGCCAGCAGCTTGGCTGCCAGCCAAGTATCAGAGACCCAGTACTTC.

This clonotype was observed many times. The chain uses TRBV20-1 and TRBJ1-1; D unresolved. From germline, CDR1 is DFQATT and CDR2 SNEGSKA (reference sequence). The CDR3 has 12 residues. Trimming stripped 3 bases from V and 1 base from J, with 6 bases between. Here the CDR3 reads CSASRANTEAFF. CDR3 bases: TGCAGTGCTAGTAGGGCGAACACTGAAGCTTTCTTT.

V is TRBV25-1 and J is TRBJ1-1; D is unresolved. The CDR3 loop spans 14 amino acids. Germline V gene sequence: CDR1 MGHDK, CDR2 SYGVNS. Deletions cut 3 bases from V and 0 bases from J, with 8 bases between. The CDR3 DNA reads TGTGCCAGCAGTGATAGTGTGGTGAACACTGAAGCTTTCTTT. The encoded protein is CASSDSVVNTEAFF. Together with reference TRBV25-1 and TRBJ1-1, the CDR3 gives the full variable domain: EADIYQTPRYLVIGTGKKITLECSQTMGHDKMYWYQQDPGMELHLIHYSYGVNSTEKGDLSSESTVSRIRTEHFPLTLESARPSHTSQYLCASSDSVVNTEAFFGQGTRLTVV.

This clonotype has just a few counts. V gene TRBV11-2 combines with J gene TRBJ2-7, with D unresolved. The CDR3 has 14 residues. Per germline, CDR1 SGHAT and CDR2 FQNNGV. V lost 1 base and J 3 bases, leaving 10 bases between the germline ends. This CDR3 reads CASSLGKIGYEQYF. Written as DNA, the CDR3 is TGTGCCAGCAGCTTAGGAAAAATCGGCTACGAGCAGTACTTC. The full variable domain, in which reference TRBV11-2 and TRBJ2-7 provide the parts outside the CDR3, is EAGVAQSPRYKIIEKRQSVAFWCNPISGHATLYWYQQILGQGPKLLIQFQNNGVVDDSQLPKDRFSAERLKGVDSTLKIQPAKLEDSAVYLCASSLGKIGYEQYFGPGTRLTVT.

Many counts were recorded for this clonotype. This chain's CDR3 is CASSSGHSNTEAFF. CDR3 nucleotides: TGTGCCAGCAGCTCGGGACATTCGAACACTGAAGCTTTCTTT. V gene TRBV7-2 combines with J gene TRBJ1-1, with D perhaps matching TRBD1 (6 bases). Germline V gene data show CDR1 as SGHTA and CDR2 as FQGNSA. Trimming shortened V by 4 bases and J by 1 base, and 10 bases separated the two germline ends. This CDR3 spans 14 amino acids.

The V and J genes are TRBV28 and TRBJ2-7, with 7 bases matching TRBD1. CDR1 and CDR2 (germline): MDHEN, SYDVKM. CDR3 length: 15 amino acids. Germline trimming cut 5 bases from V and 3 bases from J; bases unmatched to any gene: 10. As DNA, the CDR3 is TGTGCCAGCAGTCCGGGACAGCTCCTTTACTACGAGCAGTACTTC. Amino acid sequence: CASSPGQLLYYEQYF.

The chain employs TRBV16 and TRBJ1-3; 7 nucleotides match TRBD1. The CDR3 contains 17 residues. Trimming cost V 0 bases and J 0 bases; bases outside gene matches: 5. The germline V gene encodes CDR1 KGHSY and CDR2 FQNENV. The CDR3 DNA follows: TGTGCCAGCAGCCAATCGAACAGGGGCACCTCTGGAAACACCATATATTTT. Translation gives CASSQSNRGTSGNTIYF.

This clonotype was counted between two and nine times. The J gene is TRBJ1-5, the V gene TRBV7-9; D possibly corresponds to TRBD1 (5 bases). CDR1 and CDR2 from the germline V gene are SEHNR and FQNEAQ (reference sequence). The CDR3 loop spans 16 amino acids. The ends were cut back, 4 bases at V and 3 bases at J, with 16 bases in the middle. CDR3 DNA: TGTGCCAGCAGCTCTACCGGGACGGTAATCAATCAGCCCCAGCATTTT. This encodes CASSSTGTVINQPQHF.

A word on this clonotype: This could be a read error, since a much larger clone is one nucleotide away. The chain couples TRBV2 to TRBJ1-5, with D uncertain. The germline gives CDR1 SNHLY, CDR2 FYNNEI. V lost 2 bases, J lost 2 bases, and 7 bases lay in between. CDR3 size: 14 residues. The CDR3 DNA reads TGTGCCAGCAGTGAAAGGCATGGCAATCAGCCCCAGCATTTT. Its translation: CASSERHGNQPQHF.

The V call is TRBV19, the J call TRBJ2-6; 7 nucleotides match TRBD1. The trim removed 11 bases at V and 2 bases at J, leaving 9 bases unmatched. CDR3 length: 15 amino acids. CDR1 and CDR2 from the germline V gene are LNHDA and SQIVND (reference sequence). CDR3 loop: CAWFARGTGANVLTF. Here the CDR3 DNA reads TGTGCCTGGTTCGCCAGGGGGACTGGGGCCAACGTCCTGACTTTC.

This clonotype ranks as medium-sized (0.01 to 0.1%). The CDR3 bases are TGTGCCAGCAGTGAAAGGGCAGGGGTATCCGGGGAGCTGTTTTTT. Translated, it gives CASSERAGVSGELFF. The J gene is TRBJ2-2, the V gene TRBV25-1, with a weak D call TRBD1 (6 bases). CDR1 and CDR2 from the germline V gene are MGHDK and SYGVNS. This CDR3 is 15 amino acids long. V shed 2 bases and J shed 6 bases, with 13 bases lying between them.

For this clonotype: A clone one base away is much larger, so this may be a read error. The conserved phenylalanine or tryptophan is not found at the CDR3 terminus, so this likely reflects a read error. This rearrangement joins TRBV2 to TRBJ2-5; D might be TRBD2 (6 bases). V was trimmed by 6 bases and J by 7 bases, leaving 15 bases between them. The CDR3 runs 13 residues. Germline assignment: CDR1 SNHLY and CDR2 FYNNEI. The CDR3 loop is CASSLEGWGTQYL. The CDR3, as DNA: TGTGCCAGCAGCTTGGAGGGTTGGGGGACCCAGTACCTC.

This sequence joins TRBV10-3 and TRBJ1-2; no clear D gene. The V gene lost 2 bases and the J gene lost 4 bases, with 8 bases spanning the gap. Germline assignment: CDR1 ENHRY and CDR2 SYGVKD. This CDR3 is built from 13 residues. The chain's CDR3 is CAISEEGSYGYTF. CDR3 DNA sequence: TGTGCCATCAGTGAGGAAGGTAGCTATGGCTACACCTTC.

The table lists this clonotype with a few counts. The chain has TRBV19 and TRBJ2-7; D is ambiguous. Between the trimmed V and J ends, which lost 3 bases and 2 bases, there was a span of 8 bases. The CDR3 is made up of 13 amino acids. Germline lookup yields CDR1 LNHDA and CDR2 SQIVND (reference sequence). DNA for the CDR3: TGTGCCAGTAGTATGGGATTCACCTACGAGCAGTACTTC. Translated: CASSMGFTYEQYF. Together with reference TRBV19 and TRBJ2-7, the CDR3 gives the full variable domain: DGGITQSPKYLFRKEGQNVTLSCEQNLNHDAMYWYRQDPGQGLRLIYYSQIVNDFQKGDIAEGYSVSREKKESFPLTVTSAQKNPTAFYLCASSMGFTYEQYFGPGTRLTVT.

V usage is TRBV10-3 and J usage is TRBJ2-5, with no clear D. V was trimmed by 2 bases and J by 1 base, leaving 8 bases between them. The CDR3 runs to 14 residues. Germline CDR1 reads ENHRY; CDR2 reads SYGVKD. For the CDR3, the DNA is TGTGCCATCAGTGAGACAGAAGGCCAAGAGACCCAGTACTTC. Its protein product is CAISETEGQETQYF.

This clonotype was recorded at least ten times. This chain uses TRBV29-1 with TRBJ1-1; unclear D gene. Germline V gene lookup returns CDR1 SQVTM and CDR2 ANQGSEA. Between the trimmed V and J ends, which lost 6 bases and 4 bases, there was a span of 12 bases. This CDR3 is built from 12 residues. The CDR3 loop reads CSVGRVGTEAFF. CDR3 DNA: TGCAGCGTCGGGAGGGTCGGCACTGAAGCTTTCTTT.

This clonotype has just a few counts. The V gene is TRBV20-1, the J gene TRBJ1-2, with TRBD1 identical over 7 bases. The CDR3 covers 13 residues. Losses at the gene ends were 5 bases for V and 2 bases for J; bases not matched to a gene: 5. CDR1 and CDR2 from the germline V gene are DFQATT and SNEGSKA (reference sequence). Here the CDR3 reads CSAETGVNYGYTF. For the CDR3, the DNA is TGCAGTGCTGAAACAGGGGTCAACTATGGCTACACCTTC.

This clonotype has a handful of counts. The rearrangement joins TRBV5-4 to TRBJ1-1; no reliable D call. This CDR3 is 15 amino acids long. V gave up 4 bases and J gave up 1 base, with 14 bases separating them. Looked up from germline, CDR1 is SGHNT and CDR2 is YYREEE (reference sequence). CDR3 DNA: TGTGCCAGCAGCGAAAGACGCGTAGGGAACACTGAAGCTTTCTTT. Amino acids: CASSERRVGNTEAFF.

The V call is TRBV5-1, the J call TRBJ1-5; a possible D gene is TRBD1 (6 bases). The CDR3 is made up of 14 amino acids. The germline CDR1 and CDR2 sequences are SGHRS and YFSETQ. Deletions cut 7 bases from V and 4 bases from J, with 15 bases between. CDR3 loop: CASSRDITNQPQHF. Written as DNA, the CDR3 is TGCGCCAGCTCCAGGGACATAACTAATCAGCCCCAGCATTTT. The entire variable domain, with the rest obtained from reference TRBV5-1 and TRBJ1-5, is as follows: KAGVTQTPRYLIKTRGQQVTLSCSPISGHRSVSWYQQTPGQGLQFLFEYFSETQRNKGNFPGRFSGRQFSNSRSEMNVSTLELGDSALYLCASSRDITNQPQHFGDGTRLSIL.

The CDR3 protein is CASSPFSEDTGELFF. The CDR3 coding sequence is TGTGCCAGCTCACCTTTTTCCGAGGACACCGGGGAGCTGTTTTTT. This sequence joins TRBV18 and TRBJ2-2, with D uncertain. The CDR3 length is 15 residues. The V gene's germline CDR1 is KGHSH and CDR2 LQKENI. V lost 3 bases and J lost 3, with 11 bases in between.

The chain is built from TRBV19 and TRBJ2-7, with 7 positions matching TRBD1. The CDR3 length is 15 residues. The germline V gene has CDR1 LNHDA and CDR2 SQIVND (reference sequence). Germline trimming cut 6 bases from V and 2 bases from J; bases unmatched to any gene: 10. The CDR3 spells CASRVLHGTAYEQYF. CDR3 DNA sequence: TGTGCCAGTAGAGTACTACATGGGACAGCCTACGAGCAGTACTTC.

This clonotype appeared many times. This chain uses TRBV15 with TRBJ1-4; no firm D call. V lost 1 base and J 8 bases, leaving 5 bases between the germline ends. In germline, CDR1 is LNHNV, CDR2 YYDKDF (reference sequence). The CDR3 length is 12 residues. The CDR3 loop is CATSRVGEKLFF. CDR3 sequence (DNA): TGTGCCACCAGCAGAGTAGGGGAAAAACTGTTTTTT.

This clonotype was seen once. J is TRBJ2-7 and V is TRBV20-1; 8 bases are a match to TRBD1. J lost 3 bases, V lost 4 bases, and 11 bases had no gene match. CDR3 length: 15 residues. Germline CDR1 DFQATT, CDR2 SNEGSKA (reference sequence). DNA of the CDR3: TGCAGTGCTACAAACGACAGGGGTCTAGTCTACGAGCAGTACTTC. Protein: CSATNDRGLVYEQYF.